These T cell receptor beta chains were read from a single sample in a study of blood T cell repertoires in COVID-19. Profiled with immunoSEQ multiplex PCR; TCRdb holds only in-frame clones, not every one. The sample has 100,000 to 150,000 clones, around 82% seen once; the top ten hold 1.1% to 1.5%. Sequencing was carried out using peripheral blood. These receptors were obtained from a man aged 55 to 70 with acute or convalescent COVID-19. Each CDR3 is given with its conserved first and last residue. Fields, in order: V gene, clone size, D gene, J gene, CDR3 protein, CDR3 DNA. A D gene is named only where the DNA matches it firmly. Clone size is given for some rows only: seen once, a few or many times, or a class if the clone is expanded.

V gene: TRBV11-2; clone size: NA; D gene: NA; J gene: TRBJ2-7; CDR3 protein: CATAFSYEQYF; CDR3 DNA: TGTGCCACCGCGTTCTCCTACGAGCAGTACTTC
V gene: TRBV25-1; clone size: NA; D gene: NA; J gene: TRBJ1-5; CDR3 protein: CASSDRGWNQPQHF; CDR3 DNA: TGTGCCAGCAGTGACAGGGGATGGAATCAGCCCCAGCATTTT
V gene: TRBV29-1; clone size: once; D gene: TRBD1; J gene: TRBJ1-1; CDR3 protein: CSGRQGMGEAFF; CDR3 DNA: TGCAGCGGTAGACAGGGGATGGGTGAAGCTTTCTTT
V gene: TRBV6-5; clone size: NA; D gene: NA; J gene: TRBJ1-4; CDR3 protein: CASSYSVRGSNEKLFF; CDR3 DNA: TGTGCCAGCAGTTACTCGGTACGGGGATCTAATGAAAAACTGTTTTTT
V gene: TRBV21-1; clone size: NA; D gene: NA; J gene: TRBJ1-2; CDR3 protein: CASSKEAFWQGGYTF; CDR3 DNA: TGTGCCAGCAGCAAAGAGGCCTTTTGGCAGGGAGGCTACACCTTC
V gene: TRBV5-1; clone size: NA; D gene: TRBD2; J gene: TRBJ2-7; CDR3 protein: CASSLAGGRAYEQYF; CDR3 DNA: TGCGCCAGCAGCTTGGCTGGCGGGAGAGCGTACGAGCAGTACTTC
V gene: TRBV6-1; clone size: NA; D gene: NA; J gene: TRBJ2-5; CDR3 protein: CASSEGTYQETQYF; CDR3 DNA: TGTGCCAGCAGTGAAGGGACATACCAAGAGACCCAGTACTTC
V gene: TRBV28; clone size: NA; D gene: TRBD1; J gene: TRBJ1-1; CDR3 protein: CASRTQGDTEAFF; CDR3 DNA: TGTGCCAGCAGGACTCAGGGGGACACTGAAGCTTTCTTT
V gene: TRBV5-3; clone size: NA; D gene: NA; J gene: TRBJ1-5; CDR3 protein: CARSFGGDTRDQPQHF; CDR3 DNA: TGTGCCAGAAGCTTCGGCGGCGACACTAGGGATCAGCCCCAGCATTTT
V gene: TRBV3-1/TRBV3-2; clone size: NA; D gene: TRBD2; J gene: TRBJ2-4; CDR3 protein: CASSPLGLGLAGNIQYF; CDR3 DNA: TGTGCCAGCAGCCCCCTAGGCTTGGGACTAGCGGGAAACATTCAGTACTTC
V gene: TRBV14; clone size: NA; D gene: TRBD1; J gene: TRBJ2-5; CDR3 protein: CASSLGQARTQYF; CDR3 DNA: TGTGCCAGCAGCTTAGGACAGGCCAGGACCCAGTACTTC
V gene: TRBV24-1; clone size: NA; D gene: NA; J gene: TRBJ1-1; CDR3 protein: CATSGAQYTEAFF; CDR3 DNA: TGTGCCACCAGTGGGGCACAATACACTGAAGCTTTCTTT
V gene: TRBV3-1/TRBV3-2; clone size: NA; D gene: NA; J gene: TRBJ2-1; CDR3 protein: CASSQVRANEQFF; CDR3 DNA: TGTGCCAGCAGCCAAGTGAGAGCTAATGAGCAGTTCTTC
V gene: TRBV29-1; clone size: NA; D gene: TRBD2; J gene: TRBJ2-2; CDR3 protein: CSVVPSGSGTGELFF; CDR3 DNA: TGCAGCGTTGTTCCCAGCGGGAGTGGCACCGGGGAGCTGTTTTTT
V gene: TRBV19; clone size: NA; D gene: TRBD2; J gene: TRBJ2-7; CDR3 protein: CASSGGTSGSSDEQYF; CDR3 DNA: TGTGCCAGTAGTGGGGGGACTAGCGGGAGTTCGGACGAGCAGTACTTC
V gene: TRBV5-8; clone size: NA; D gene: TRBD2; J gene: TRBJ2-3; CDR3 protein: CASSFGTSGRAGTDTQYF; CDR3 DNA: TGTGCCAGCAGCTTCGGTACTAGCGGGAGGGCCGGCACAGATACGCAGTATTTT
V gene: TRBV2; clone size: few; D gene: TRBD2; J gene: TRBJ2-2; CDR3 protein: CASTMTSGGSGELFF; CDR3 DNA: TGTGCCAGCACTATGACTAGCGGGGGCAGCGGGGAGCTGTTTTTT
V gene: TRBV6-6; clone size: NA; D gene: NA; J gene: TRBJ1-1; CDR3 protein: CASSARDRVNTEAFF; CDR3 DNA: TGTGCCAGCTCGGCCAGAGACAGAGTGAACACTGAAGCTTTCTTT
V gene: TRBV18; clone size: NA; D gene: NA; J gene: TRBJ1-4; CDR3 protein: CASSPRAATNEKLFF; CDR3 DNA: TGTGCCAGCTCACCACGAGCTGCAACTAATGAAAAACTGTTTTTT
V gene: TRBV24-1; clone size: NA; D gene: TRBD2; J gene: TRBJ2-5; CDR3 protein: CATGYKRGVQETQYF; CDR3 DNA: TGTGCCACCGGGTACAAGCGGGGGGTCCAAGAGACCCAGTACTTC
V gene: TRBV9; clone size: NA; D gene: NA; J gene: TRBJ2-4; CDR3 protein: CASSVAEGLGNIQYF; CDR3 DNA: TGTGCCAGCAGCGTAGCTGAGGGCCTGGGAAACATTCAGTACTTC
V gene: TRBV19; clone size: many; D gene: NA; J gene: TRBJ2-2; CDR3 protein: CASSILGAANTGELFF; CDR3 DNA: TGTGCCAGTAGTATCTTAGGAGCGGCTAACACCGGGGAGCTGTTTTTT
V gene: TRBV19; clone size: NA; D gene: TRBD1; J gene: TRBJ1-6; CDR3 protein: CASSFRDRGNSPLHF; CDR3 DNA: TGTGCCAGTAGTTTCCGGGACAGGGGAAATTCACCCCTCCACTTT
V gene: TRBV6-1; clone size: NA; D gene: TRBD1; J gene: TRBJ1-2; CDR3 protein: CASSDRDRAGYTF; CDR3 DNA: TGTGCCAGCAGTGACCGGGACAGGGCTGGCTACACCTTC
V gene: TRBV19; clone size: NA; D gene: NA; J gene: TRBJ1-2; CDR3 protein: CASSFRGSGYTF; CDR3 DNA: TGTGCCAGTAGTTTCAGGGGCTCTGGCTACACCTTC
V gene: TRBV24-1; clone size: once; D gene: TRBD2; J gene: TRBJ2-1; CDR3 protein: CATSVTSGGARYNEQFF; CDR3 DNA: TGTGCCACCAGTGTGACTAGCGGGGGGGCCAGGTACAATGAGCAGTTCTTC
V gene: TRBV5-4; clone size: few; D gene: TRBD1; J gene: TRBJ2-7; CDR3 protein: CASSLAGQPYEQYF; CDR3 DNA: TGTGCCAGCAGCTTGGCGGGACAGCCCTACGAGCAGTACTTC
V gene: TRBV13; clone size: NA; D gene: TRBD1; J gene: TRBJ1-6; CDR3 protein: CASSITGVVSPLHF; CDR3 DNA: TGTGCCAGCAGCATTACAGGGGTGGTTTCACCCCTCCACTTT
V gene: TRBV6-5; clone size: NA; D gene: NA; J gene: TRBJ1-1; CDR3 protein: CASGRGQLNTEAFF; CDR3 DNA: TGTGCCAGCGGAAGAGGTCAGTTGAACACTGAAGCTTTCTTT
V gene: TRBV6-4; clone size: NA; D gene: NA; J gene: TRBJ2-5; CDR3 protein: CASGPGHHQETQYF; CDR3 DNA: TGTGCCAGCGGACCGGGACACCACCAAGAGACCCAGTACTTC
V gene: TRBV24-1; clone size: NA; D gene: NA; J gene: TRBJ1-2; CDR3 protein: CATSPGGVKLNYGYTF; CDR3 DNA: TGTGCCACCAGTCCTGGGGGGGTTAAACTAAACTATGGCTACACCTTC
V gene: TRBV5-1; clone size: NA; D gene: TRBD2; J gene: TRBJ2-3; CDR3 protein: CASSLPPPSGGHTDTQYF; CDR3 DNA: TGCGCCAGCAGCTTGCCACCGCCTAGCGGGGGGCACACAGATACGCAGTATTTT
V gene: TRBV5-1; clone size: once; D gene: NA; J gene: TRBJ1-2; CDR3 protein: CASSLAMNYGYTF; CDR3 DNA: TGCGCCAGCAGCTTGGCCATGAACTATGGCTACACCTTC
V gene: TRBV28; clone size: NA; D gene: TRBD1; J gene: TRBJ2-7; CDR3 protein: CASSFPGQGASEQYF; CDR3 DNA: TGTGCCAGCAGTTTTCCGGGACAGGGGGCGAGTGAGCAGTACTTC
V gene: TRBV29-1; clone size: few; D gene: TRBD1; J gene: TRBJ1-2; CDR3 protein: CSVAGDSNYGYTF; CDR3 DNA: TGCAGCGTAGCCGGGGACAGTAACTATGGCTACACCTTC
V gene: TRBV27; clone size: NA; D gene: NA; J gene: TRBJ1-1; CDR3 protein: CASSFGRRLNTEAFF; CDR3 DNA: TGTGCCAGCAGTTTTGGTCGTCGGTTGAACACTGAAGCTTTCTTT
V gene: TRBV24-1; clone size: NA; D gene: TRBD2; J gene: TRBJ2-1; CDR3 protein: CATSDFPSGRGEQFF; CDR3 DNA: TGTGCCACCAGTGATTTTCCTAGCGGGAGAGGTGAGCAGTTCTTC
V gene: TRBV24-1; clone size: NA; D gene: NA; J gene: TRBJ1-2; CDR3 protein: CATSPGRTIGYTF; CDR3 DNA: TGTGCCACCAGCCCCGGGAGAACTATTGGCTACACCTTC
V gene: TRBV7-3; clone size: NA; D gene: NA; J gene: TRBJ2-3; CDR3 protein: CASSNLVDTQYF; CDR3 DNA: TGTGCCAGCAGCAACTTGGTAGATACGCAGTATTTT
V gene: TRBV6-5; clone size: NA; D gene: TRBD1; J gene: TRBJ1-5; CDR3 protein: CASRIRDRGNQPQHF; CDR3 DNA: TGTGCCAGCAGGATCCGGGACAGGGGCAATCAGCCCCAGCATTTT
V gene: TRBV11-2; clone size: few; D gene: TRBD1; J gene: TRBJ1-5; CDR3 protein: CASSLGTGNQPQHF; CDR3 DNA: TGTGCCAGCAGCCTGGGGACAGGCAATCAGCCCCAGCATTTT
V gene: TRBV25-1; clone size: NA; D gene: TRBD1; J gene: TRBJ1-2; CDR3 protein: CASENRGYGYTF; CDR3 DNA: TGTGCCAGCGAAAACAGGGGCTATGGCTACACCTTC
V gene: TRBV5-1; clone size: NA; D gene: TRBD2; J gene: TRBJ2-7; CDR3 protein: CASSPFSTSGLSYEQYF; CDR3 DNA: TGCGCCAGCAGCCCTTTTTCGACTAGCGGGTTGTCCTACGAGCAGTACTTC
V gene: TRBV9; clone size: NA; D gene: NA; J gene: TRBJ2-2; CDR3 protein: CASSKRQNTGELFF; CDR3 DNA: TGTGCCAGCAGCAAGCGTCAGAACACCGGGGAGCTGTTTTTT
V gene: TRBV19; clone size: NA; D gene: NA; J gene: TRBJ1-1; CDR3 protein: CATNRVGGSAEAFF; CDR3 DNA: TGTGCCACAAATCGGGTAGGGGGTAGTGCTGAAGCTTTCTTT
V gene: TRBV7-9; clone size: NA; D gene: TRBD1; J gene: TRBJ1-3; CDR3 protein: CASSRDRGENTIYF; CDR3 DNA: TGTGCCAGCAGCCGTGACAGGGGTGAAAACACCATATATTTT
V gene: TRBV11-2; clone size: NA; D gene: NA; J gene: TRBJ2-7; CDR3 protein: CASSLDSLIAYEQYF; CDR3 DNA: TGTGCCAGCAGCTTAGATAGTCTGATTGCTTACGAGCAGTACTTC
V gene: TRBV12-5; clone size: few; D gene: NA; J gene: TRBJ1-3; CDR3 protein: CASGPPGTGLGNTIYF; CDR3 DNA: TGTGCTAGTGGTCCTCCGGGAACAGGGCTTGGAAACACCATATATTTT
V gene: TRBV2; clone size: NA; D gene: TRBD1; J gene: TRBJ2-7; CDR3 protein: CASSYRDSISYEQYF; CDR3 DNA: TGTGCCAGCAGTTACAGGGACAGTATCTCCTACGAGCAGTACTTC
V gene: TRBV28; clone size: NA; D gene: NA; J gene: TRBJ2-7; CDR3 protein: CASSSPRAATGYEQYF; CDR3 DNA: TGTGCCAGCAGTTCCCCCCGGGCGGCCACGGGATACGAGCAGTACTTC
V gene: TRBV6-5; clone size: NA; D gene: TRBD2; J gene: TRBJ2-3; CDR3 protein: CASRSRIAGLTDTQYF; CDR3 DNA: TGTGCCAGCCGTTCCCGGATAGCGGGTTTGACAGATACGCAGTATTTT
V gene: TRBV10-3; clone size: NA; D gene: TRBD1; J gene: TRBJ1-2; CDR3 protein: CAISEDRVDGYTF; CDR3 DNA: TGTGCCATCAGTGAGGACAGGGTCGATGGCTACACCTTC
V gene: TRBV19; clone size: NA; D gene: TRBD1; J gene: TRBJ1-2; CDR3 protein: CASSDRVYGYTF; CDR3 DNA: TGTGCCAGTAGCGACAGGGTCTATGGCTACACCTTC
V gene: TRBV6-1; clone size: NA; D gene: NA; J gene: TRBJ1-1; CDR3 protein: CASSPGHLNTEAFF; CDR3 DNA: TGTGCCAGCAGTCCCGGACATTTGAACACTGAAGCTTTCTTT
V gene: TRBV5-1; clone size: NA; D gene: NA; J gene: TRBJ2-3; CDR3 protein: CASSLAVSTDTQYF; CDR3 DNA: TGCGCCAGCAGCTTGGCCGTTTCGACAGATACGCAGTATTTT
V gene: TRBV27; clone size: NA; D gene: TRBD2; J gene: TRBJ2-1; CDR3 protein: CASSLTGLAVYNEQFF; CDR3 DNA: TGTGCCAGCAGTTTAACGGGCCTAGCGGTATACAATGAGCAGTTCTTC